The 22 T cell receptor beta chains below all came from one sample that was sequenced in a study of T cell clonality in common variable immunodeficiency. TCRdb's table, derived via immunoSEQ multiplex PCR, lists solely in-frame clones and lacks some. This record lists tens of thousands of clones, none seen once only, and the top ten clones contain 3.8%. Material: peripheral blood mononuclear cells. These receptors all stem from a person between 18 and 75 years old in good health.

This clone has ten or more counts. The CDR3 extends 3 residues past the end of the read, so its final part is completed from the germline J gene. V usage is TRBV12-5 and J usage is TRBJ2-5; 10 bases align to TRBD2. Germline CDR1 is LGHNT and CDR2 is FRNRAP. V was clipped by 5 bases and J by 4 bases; unmatched bases: 4. The CDR3 is 14 amino acids. The CDR3 sequence: CASGSGGAAETQYF. Partial CDR3 DNA: TGTGCTAGTGGTAGCGGGGGGGCCGCAGAGACC.

This clone was seen ten or more times. The CDR3 loop is CASSLGGDNEKLFF. The CDR3 DNA, read in part, is TGCGCCAGCAGCTTGGGAGGGGATAATGAAAAA. The chain links TRBV5-1 to TRBJ1-4; D is possibly TRBD1 (5 bases). The read terminates 3 residues ahead of where the CDR3 ends, so the germline J gene completes it. Germline V gene sequence: CDR1 SGHRS, CDR2 YFSETQ. The CDR3 extends over 14 amino acids. Deletions cut 0 bases from V and 4 bases from J, with 7 bases between.

At least ten counts were recorded for this clone. The DNA ends 3 residues before the CDR3 does, and the rest of the CDR3 is filled in from the germline J gene. The genes are TRBV20-1 and TRBJ1-6, with D perhaps matching TRBD1 (5 bases). This CDR3 is 14 amino acids long. V lost 5 bases and J 10 bases, leaving 18 bases between the germline ends. Germline V gene sequence: CDR1 DFQATT, CDR2 SNEGSKA (reference sequence). CDR3 DNA, as far as it was read: TGCAGTGCTCCAGAGCTCGGGGGTCTCTCACCC. It is translated as CSAPELGGLSP. The full CDR3 sequence reads CSAPELGGLSPLHF.

Of note for this clone: The read falls 3 residues short of the CDR3 end, and the missing part is taken from the germline J gene. The chain recombines TRBV7-2 with TRBJ1-2; D gene ambiguous. The CDR3 runs 14 residues. Germline CDR1 SGHTA, CDR2 FQGNSA. The CDR3 here is CASSLDVFADTYTF. Incomplete CDR3 DNA: TGTGCCAGCAGCTTAGATGTGTTCGCAGATACC.

This clone was seen many times. The read stops 3 residues short of the end of the CDR3; the missing end is completed from the germline J gene. V usage is TRBV2 and J usage is TRBJ2-7, with 7 bases fitting TRBD1. The CDR3 length is 19 residues. Trimming removed 6 bases from V and 3 bases from J; junction bases left unmatched: 23. Looked up from germline, CDR1 is SNHLY and CDR2 is FYNNEI. CDR3 DNA (partial): TGTGCCAGCAGGACCAAACAGGGGTCTTGGGGGATCGGGGACTACGAG. This sequence encodes CASRTKQGSWGIGDYE. In full, the CDR3 reads CASRTKQGSWGIGDYEQYF.

At least ten counts were recorded for this clone. The read comes to an end 3 residues before the CDR3 does, leaving the germline J gene to fill in the end. The V gene is TRBV20-1, the J gene TRBJ2-1; no definite D call. CDR1 and CDR2 from the germline V gene are DFQATT and SNEGSKA (reference sequence). Trimming took 1 base from V and 4 from J, leaving 17 bases between them. The CDR3 has 16 amino acids. This CDR3 reads CSARATRASNYNEQFF. CDR3 DNA (partial): TGCAGTGCTAGAGCCACCCGAGCGTCCAATTACAATGAG.

This clone was observed many times. Read sequence stops 3 residues before the CDR3 end, and the germline J gene provides the missing end. The genes are TRBV7-6 and TRBJ1-1; no definite D call. Germline V CDR1 and CDR2: SGHVS, FNYEAQ. V lost 2 bases and J 3 bases, leaving 13 bases between the germline ends. This CDR3 has 15 amino acids. This chain's CDR3 is CASSLSPSSDTEAFF. The CDR3 bases that were read are TGTGCCAGCAGCTTATCCCCCTCCTCGGACACTGAA.

At least ten counts were recorded for this clone. The sequenced fragment ends 3 residues before the CDR3 boundary, so the rest is inferred from the germline J gene. The chain uses TRBV7-3 and TRBJ2-1; 10 bases match TRBD1. Germline CDR1 reads SGHTA; CDR2 reads FQGTGA. J was trimmed by 7 bases and V by 1 base; bases with no gene match: 10. The CDR3 extends over 17 amino acids. CDR3 protein: CASSLSGRGQGVNEQFF. CDR3 DNA (partial): TGTGCCAGCAGCTTAAGCGGCCGAGGACAGGGGGTGAATGAG.

This clone was counted at least ten times. The CDR3 end lies 3 residues beyond the end of the read and is filled in from the germline J gene. The chain carries TRBV10-3 and TRBJ2-2; 9 positions agree with TRBD1. In germline, CDR1 is ENHRY, CDR2 SYGVKD. The V segment lost 3 bases and the J segment 6 bases; nucleotides outside the gene matches: 8. This CDR3 is built from 16 residues. CDR3 bases read: TGTGCCATCAGTGAAGGACAGGGGCAAGGGTCCGGGGAG. It codes for CAISEGQGQGSGE. The whole CDR3 region reads CAISEGQGQGSGELFF.

A note on this clone: The read ends 3 residues before the CDR3 terminus; that terminus is restored from the germline J gene. This chain uses TRBV30 with TRBJ2-4, with 7 bases aligning to TRBD1. CDR1 and CDR2 (germline): GTSNPN, SVGIG (reference sequence). This CDR3 has 16 amino acids. CDR3 protein: CAWSVTLYRGRYGQYF. Incomplete CDR3 DNA: TGTGCCTGGAGTGTAACACTCTACAGGGGAAGATATGGT.

This clone was recorded at least ten times. The read stops 3 residues short of the end of the CDR3; the missing end is completed from the germline J gene. The V gene is TRBV14, the J gene TRBJ2-7; 7 bases fit TRBD2. The CDR3 has 15 amino acids. V shed 8 bases, J shed 0 bases, and the junction held 10 bases outside the gene matches. Germline V lookup: CDR1 SGHDN, CDR2 FVKESK. The CDR3 sequence: CASETRLAPSYEQYF. CDR3 bases read: TGTGCCAGCGAAACCCGACTAGCCCCCTCCTACGAG. Together with reference TRBV14 and TRBJ2-7, the CDR3 gives the full variable domain: EAGVTQFPSHSVIEKGQTVTLRCDPISGHDNLYWYRRVMGKEIKFLLHFVKESKQDESGMPNNRFLAERTGGTYSTLKVQPAELEDSGVYFCASETRLAPSYEQYFGPGTRLTVT.

This clone was recorded many times. The read ends 3 residues early relative to the CDR3; the germline J gene fills the gap. The chain has TRBV7-2 and TRBJ2-6, with TRBD1 identical over 7 bases. V was clipped by 6 bases and J by 4 bases; unmatched bases: 6. The CDR3 has 15 amino acids. Germline V gene lookup returns CDR1 SGHTA and CDR2 FQGNSA. The CDR3 DNA, read in part, is TGTGCCAGCAGAACAGGGGTTGCAGGGGCCAACGTC. This sequence encodes CASRTGVAGANV. From start to end, the CDR3 is CASRTGVAGANVLTF.

This clone has a handful of counts. The read halts 3 residues ahead of the CDR3 end, with the missing end drawn from the germline J gene. The rearrangement links TRBV7-2 to TRBJ1-2, with 7 bases identical to TRBD1. V was clipped by 7 bases and J by 2 bases; unmatched bases: 7. The CDR3 loop spans 14 amino acids. The germline V gene has CDR1 SGHTA and CDR2 FQGNSA. The CDR3 bases that were read are TGTGCCAGCACCGTATCAGGGGGGAACTATGGC. As protein: CASTVSGGNYG. The full CDR3 is CASTVSGGNYGYTF.

This clone was seen ten or more times. The read falls 3 residues short of the CDR3 end, and the missing part is taken from the germline J gene. This chain uses TRBV2 with TRBJ2-5; maybe TRBD1 (6 bases). Between the trimmed V and J ends, which lost 10 bases and 2 bases, there was a span of 17 bases. This CDR3 has 14 amino acids. The germline V gene has CDR1 SNHLY and CDR2 FYNNEI. The covered CDR3 bases are TGTGCCAAGTCTGCCCGGGACAAACAAGAGACC. It yields the protein CAKSARDKQET. The CDR3 in its entirety is CAKSARDKQETQYF. The full variable domain, in which reference TRBV2 and TRBJ2-5 provide the parts outside the CDR3, is EPEVTQTPSHQVTQMGQEVILRCVPISNHLYFYWYRQILGQKVEFLVSFYNNEISEKSEIFDDQFSVERPDGSNFTLKIRSTKLEDSAMYFCAKSARDKQETQYFGPGTRLLVL.

This clone was found many times. Read coverage stops 3 residues before the CDR3 terminus; the germline J gene supplies the remainder. The chain employs TRBV20-1 and TRBJ2-1, with 10 bases that match TRBD2. This CDR3 spans 15 amino acids. Germline CDR1 and CDR2: DFQATT and SNEGSKA (reference sequence). The CDR3 DNA, read in part, is TGCAGGTCAGGGGTAGCGGGAGGTCTGTACAATGAG. It yields the protein CRSGVAGGLYNE. The complete CDR3 sequence is CRSGVAGGLYNEQFF.

Many counts were recorded for this clone. The CDR3 end lies 3 residues beyond the end of the read and is filled in from the germline J gene. The V and J genes are TRBV19 and TRBJ2-7; the match to TRBD2 covers 13 bases. Per the germline V gene, CDR1 is LNHDA and CDR2 is SQIVND (reference sequence). V was pared by 2 bases and J by 5 bases, with 0 bases of the junction left unmatched. The CDR3 consists of 14 residues. The sequenced part of the CDR3 DNA is TGTGCCAGTAGTATAACTAGCGGGGGGGACGAG. Residues: CASSITSGGDE. The entire CDR3 is CASSITSGGDEQYF.

This clone appeared many times. The observed sequence ends 3 residues before the CDR3 terminus, with the missing tail filled in from the germline J gene. The V call is TRBV7-9, the J call TRBJ2-2, with TRBD1 matching 10 bases. Germline V lookup: CDR1 SEHNR, CDR2 FQNEAQ (reference sequence). This CDR3 contains 14 residues. The junction had 4 bases not matched to a gene; V was cut back by 5 bases and J by 7 bases. This CDR3 is CASSRQGANGELFF. CDR3 DNA, as far as it was read: TGTGCCAGCAGCCGACAGGGGGCGAACGGGGAG.

This clone was observed many times. Sequencing ends 3 residues short of the CDR3 end; the germline J gene provides the rest. The genes are TRBV7-2 and TRBJ1-4; D ambiguous. V was shortened by 2 bases and J by 2 bases, with 3 bases between the two germline ends. The germline gives CDR1 SGHTA, CDR2 FQGNSA. This CDR3 has 13 residues. The CDR3 bases that were read are TGTGCCAGCAGCTTATCTACTAATGAAAAA. Its protein product is CASSLSTNEK. The whole CDR3 sequence is CASSLSTNEKLFF.

This clone has a handful of counts. The read finishes 3 residues shy of the CDR3 end, and the germline J gene is used to complete it. The chain recombines TRBV7-6 with TRBJ2-3; 7 bases are shared with TRBD2. Germline loops: CDR1 SGHVS, CDR2 FNYEAQ. The CDR3 has 17 residues. The sequenced CDR3 bases are TGTGCCAGCAGCGGCCGATCCCCGGGCCTTCGGGGGGAGACG. This codes for CASSGRSPGLRGET. The CDR3 reads in full as CASSGRSPGLRGETQYF.

This clone was recorded many times. The CDR3 end lies 3 residues beyond the end of the read and is filled in from the germline J gene. This chain links TRBV20-1 with TRBJ2-5; D call uncertain. Trimming stripped 0 bases from V and 0 bases from J, with 8 bases between. This CDR3 has 14 amino acids. CDR1 and CDR2 (germline): DFQATT, SNEGSKA (reference sequence). Partial CDR3 DNA: TGCAGTGCTAGAGATCCCGCGTACCAAGAGACC. Translating gives CSARDPAYQET. The CDR3 as a whole reads CSARDPAYQETQYF.

This clone was detected many times. From the germline J gene comes the end of the CDR3, since the read stops 3 residues before it. The chain carries TRBV2 and TRBJ1-2; D not resolved. CDR1 is SNHLY and CDR2 is FYNNEI in the germline V gene. The CDR3 totals 13 residues. Trimming stripped 6 bases from V and 2 bases from J, with 10 bases between. This CDR3 reads CASRSSFNYGYTF. The sequenced CDR3 bases are TGTGCCAGCAGATCCAGTTTCAACTATGGC.

As for this clone: The read finishes 3 residues shy of the CDR3 end, and the germline J gene is used to complete it. The rearrangement joins TRBV5-1 to TRBJ2-7; 10 bases match TRBD2. V shed 4 bases, J shed 1 base, and the junction held 5 bases outside the gene matches. This CDR3 is 15 amino acids long. Germline-derived CDR1 and CDR2 are SGHRS and YFSETQ. Partial CDR3 DNA: TGCGCCAGCAGCAGAACACTAGCGGGGTCCTACGAG. It yields the protein CASSRTLAGSYE. The complete CDR3 reads CASSRTLAGSYEQYF.